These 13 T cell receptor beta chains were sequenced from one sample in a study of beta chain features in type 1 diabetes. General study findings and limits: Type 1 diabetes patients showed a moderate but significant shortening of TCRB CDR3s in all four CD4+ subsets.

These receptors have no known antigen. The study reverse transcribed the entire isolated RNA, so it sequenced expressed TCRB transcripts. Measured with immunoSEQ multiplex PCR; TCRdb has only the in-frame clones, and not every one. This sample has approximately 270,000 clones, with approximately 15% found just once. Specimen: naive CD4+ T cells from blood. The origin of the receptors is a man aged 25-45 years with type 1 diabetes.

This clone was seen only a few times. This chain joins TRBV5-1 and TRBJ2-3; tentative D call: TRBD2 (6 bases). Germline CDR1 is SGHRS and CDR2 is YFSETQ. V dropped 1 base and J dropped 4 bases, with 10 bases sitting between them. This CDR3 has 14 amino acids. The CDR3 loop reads CASSLRGGADTQYF. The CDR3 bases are TGCGCCAGCAGCTTGAGGGGAGGAGCAGATACGCAGTATTTT.

CDR3 region: CASQWGTGNQPQHF. In nucleotides, the CDR3 is TGTGCCAGTCAGTGGGGGACAGGCAATCAGCCCCAGCATTTT. The chain joins TRBV19 to TRBJ1-5; 7 bases agree with TRBD1. CDR1 and CDR2 (germline): LNHDA, SQIVND (reference sequence). The CDR3 runs 14 residues. The J segment lost 2 bases and the V segment lost 8 bases, leaving 6 bases of the junction unmatched.

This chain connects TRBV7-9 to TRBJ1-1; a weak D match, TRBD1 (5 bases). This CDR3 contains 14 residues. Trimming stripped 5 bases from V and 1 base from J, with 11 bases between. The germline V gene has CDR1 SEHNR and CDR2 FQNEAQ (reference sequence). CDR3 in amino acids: CASSVTGSNTEAFF. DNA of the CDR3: TGTGCCAGCAGCGTTACAGGTTCGAACACTGAAGCTTTCTTT.

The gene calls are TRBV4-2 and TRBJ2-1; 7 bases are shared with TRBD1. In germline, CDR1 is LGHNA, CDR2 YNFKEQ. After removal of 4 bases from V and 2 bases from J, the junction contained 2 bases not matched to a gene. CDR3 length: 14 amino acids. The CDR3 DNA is TGTGCCAGCAGCCTACAGGGGACCTACAATGAGCAGTTCTTC. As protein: CASSLQGTYNEQFF.

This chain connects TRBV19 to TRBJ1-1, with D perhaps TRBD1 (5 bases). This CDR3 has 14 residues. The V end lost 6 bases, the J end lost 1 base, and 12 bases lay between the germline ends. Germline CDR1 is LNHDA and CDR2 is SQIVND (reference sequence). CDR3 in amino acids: CASRRGGRNTEAFF. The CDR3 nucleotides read TGTGCCAGTAGGAGGGGAGGGAGGAACACTGAAGCTTTCTTT.

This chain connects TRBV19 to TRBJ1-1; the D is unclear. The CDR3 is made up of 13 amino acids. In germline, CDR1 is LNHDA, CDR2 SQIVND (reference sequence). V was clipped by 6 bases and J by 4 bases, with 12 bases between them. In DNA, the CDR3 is TGTGCCAGTAGAACTTACACGGGCACTGAAGCTTTCTTT. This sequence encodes CASRTYTGTEAFF.

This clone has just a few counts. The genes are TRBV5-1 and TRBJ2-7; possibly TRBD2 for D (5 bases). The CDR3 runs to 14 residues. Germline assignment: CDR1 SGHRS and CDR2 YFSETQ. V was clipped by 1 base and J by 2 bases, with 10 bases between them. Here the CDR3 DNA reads TGCGCCAGCAGCTTGAGAGGGTCACCCTACGAGCAGTACTTC. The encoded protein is CASSLRGSPYEQYF.

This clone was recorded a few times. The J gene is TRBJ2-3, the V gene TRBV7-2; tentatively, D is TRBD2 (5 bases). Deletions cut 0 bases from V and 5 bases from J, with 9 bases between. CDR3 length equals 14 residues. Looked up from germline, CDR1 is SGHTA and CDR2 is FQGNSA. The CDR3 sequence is CASSLARAKDTQYF. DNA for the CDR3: TGTGCCAGCAGCTTAGCGAGGGCCAAAGATACGCAGTATTTT.

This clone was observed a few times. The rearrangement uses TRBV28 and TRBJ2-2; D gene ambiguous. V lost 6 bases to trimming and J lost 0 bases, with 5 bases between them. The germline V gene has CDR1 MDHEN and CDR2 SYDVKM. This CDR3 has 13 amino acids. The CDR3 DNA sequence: TGTGCCAGCAGCTATGCGAACACCGGGGAGCTGTTTTTT. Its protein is CASSYANTGELFF.

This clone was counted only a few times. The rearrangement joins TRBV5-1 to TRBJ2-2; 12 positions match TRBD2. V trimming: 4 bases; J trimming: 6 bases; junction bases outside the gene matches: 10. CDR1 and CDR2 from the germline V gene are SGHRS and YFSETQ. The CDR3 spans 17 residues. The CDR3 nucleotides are TGCGCCAGCAGCGTCAGGAGGACTAGCGGGACCCCCGGGGAGCTGTTTTTT. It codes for CASSVRRTSGTPGELFF.

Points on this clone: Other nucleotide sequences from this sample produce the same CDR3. The DNA for the CDR3 is TGTGCCAGCAGTTCAGGGGGTCGCCAAGAGACCCAGTACTTC. Translation gives CASSSGGRQETQYF. V gene TRBV28 combines with J gene TRBJ2-5, with TRBD1 matching over 7 bases. The ends lost 4 bases at V and 1 base at J; junction bases unmatched: 3. The CDR3 totals 14 residues. Germline V lookup: CDR1 MDHEN, CDR2 SYDVKM.

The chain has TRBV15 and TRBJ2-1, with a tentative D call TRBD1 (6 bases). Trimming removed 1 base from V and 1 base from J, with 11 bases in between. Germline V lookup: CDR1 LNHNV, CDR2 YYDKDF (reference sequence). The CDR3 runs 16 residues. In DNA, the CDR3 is TGTGCCACCAGCAGAGCCCGGGACACTTCCTACAATGAGCAGTTCTTC. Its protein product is CATSRARDTSYNEQFF.

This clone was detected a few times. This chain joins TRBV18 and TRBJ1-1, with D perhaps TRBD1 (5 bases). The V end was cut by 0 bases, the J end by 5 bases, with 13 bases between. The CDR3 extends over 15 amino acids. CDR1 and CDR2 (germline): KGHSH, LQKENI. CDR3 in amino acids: CASSPPLGLWTEAFF. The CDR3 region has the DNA TGTGCCAGCTCACCACCGTTGGGGCTGTGGACTGAAGCTTTCTTT. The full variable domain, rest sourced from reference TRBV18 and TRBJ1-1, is NAGVMQNPRHLVRRRGQEARLRCSPMKGHSHVYWYRQLPEEGLKFMVYLQKENIIDESGMPKERFSAEFPKEGPSILRIQQVVRGDSAAYFCASSPPLGLWTEAFFGQGTRLTVV.